Below, 32 T cell receptor beta chains from the same sample are listed, as sequenced in a study of T cells in Graves' hyperthyroidism and ophthalmopathy. TCR beta CDR3 regions were amplified from RNA. Primed by the HTBI set, a first-round RT-PCR was run on the TCR CDR3. TCRdb reanalysed the multiplex PCR reads using MiXCR and keeps one entry per CDR3 protein. The top ten hold about a third of the sample, which has fewer than 250,000 distinct CDR3 sequences, around 26% seen once. Sequenced sample: blood. These receptors came from a woman in her 40s with Graves' ophthalmopathy.

There are many counts of this clonotype. V is TRBV28 and J is TRBJ1-2, with D uncertain. Germline CDR1 and CDR2: MDHEN and SYDVKM. This CDR3 region has 13 residues. Trimming removed 8 bases from V and 8 bases from J, with 18 bases in between. CDR3 region: CASRGGSRSGYTF. Here the CDR3 DNA reads TGTGCCAGCCGTGGCGGCAGCCGCTCGGGCTACACCTTC.

The sample holds many counts of this clonotype. The chain uses TRBV5-1 and TRBJ1-1, with TRBD1 identical over 9 bases. Trimming at V came to 6 bases and at J to 4 bases, leaving 16 bases not matched to a gene. Germline lookup yields CDR1 SGHRS and CDR2 YFSETQ. CDR3 size: 17 residues. The CDR3 nucleotides are TGCGCCAGCACCGGGGGGGGGGCCGGGACAGGGAGCACTGAAGCTTTCTTT. Translating gives CASTGGGAGTGSTEAFF.

This clonotype was counted a few times. This chain links TRBV12-3 or TRBV12-4 with TRBJ1-5, with no clear D. The CDR3 length is 14 residues. Trimming stripped 1 base from V and 7 bases from J, with 11 bases between. CDR3 region: CASSLGSGWQPQHF. The CDR3 DNA reads TGTGCCAGCAGTTTAGGTTCGGGGTGGCAGCCCCAGCATTTT.

The chain employs TRBV6-1 and TRBJ1-5; weak D call: TRBD1 (5 bases). V lost 9 bases and J lost 6, with 18 bases in between. There are 14 residues in the CDR3. The germline V gene encodes CDR1 MNHNS and CDR2 SASEGT. The CDR3 region is CASKVGARGQPQHF. As DNA, the CDR3 is TGTGCCAGTAAAGTTGGGGCGCGAGGTCAGCCCCAGCATTTT.

The table lists this clonotype with many counts. The chain is built from TRBV13 and TRBJ2-4, with a possible D match to TRBD2 (5 bases). CDR1 and CDR2 from the germline V gene are PRHDT and FYEKMQ (reference sequence). This CDR3 comprises 15 residues. Trimming shortened V by 5 bases and J by 0 bases, and 11 bases separated the two germline ends. The CDR3: CASSDGLLAKNIQYF. DNA of the CDR3: TGTGCCAGCAGCGACGGACTGCTAGCCAAAAACATTCAGTACTTC.

This clonotype was picked up many times. The DNA for the CDR3 is TGCAGTGCTAGCAAAGGGGCCCAAGAGACCCAGTACTTC. It is translated as CSASKGAQETQYF. This chain links TRBV20-1 with TRBJ2-5, with D maybe TRBD1 (5 bases). The CDR3 is 13 residues long. V lost 3 bases, J lost 1 base, and 9 bases lay in between. CDR1 is DFQATT and CDR2 is SNEGSKA in the germline V gene (reference sequence).

This clonotype was counted at least ten times. This sequence joins TRBV7-2 and TRBJ1-2; maybe TRBD1 (5 bases). This CDR3 contains 15 residues. Germline values: CDR1 SGHTA, CDR2 FQGNSA. V was shortened by 7 bases and J by 5 bases, with 20 bases between the two germline ends. CDR3 nucleotides: TGTGCCAGCAACGGGGACGGGTATACTTCTTATGGCTACACCTTC. It yields the protein CASNGDGYTSYGYTF.

This clonotype was seen repeatedly, ten times or more. One end of the junction fails to match germline, which may point to a read error. The V call is TRBV7-2, the J call TRBJ2-4; D remains unclear. Germline V gene lookup returns CDR1 SGHTA and CDR2 FQGNSA. This CDR3 comprises 12 residues. CDR3 region: CASSLTNNIQYF. The DNA for the CDR3 is TGTGCCAGCAGTCTAACCAACAACATTCAGTACTTC. The full variable domain, its missing parts supplied by reference TRBV7-2 and TRBJ2-4, is GAGVSQSPSNKVTEKGKDVELRCDPISGHTALYWYRQSLGQGLEFLIYFQGNSAPDKSGLPSDRFSAERTGGSVSTLTIQRTQQEDSAVYLCASSLTNNIQYFGAGTRLSVL.

This clonotype has at least ten counts. The chain has TRBV7-9 and TRBJ2-7, with 8 bases aligning to TRBD1. Germline-derived CDR1 and CDR2 are SEHNR and FQNEAQ (reference sequence). This CDR3 contains 14 residues. Trimming at V came to 3 bases and at J to 6 bases, leaving 7 bases not matched to a gene. The CDR3 loop is CASSFGGQVTEQYF. CDR3 coding DNA: TGTGCCAGCAGCTTCGGGGGACAGGTAACCGAGCAGTACTTC.

This clonotype was detected many times. The CDR3 nucleotides are TGTGCCAGCAGCGAGTCAGGGGGCAGCACCGGGGAGCTGTTTTTT. It specifies CASSESGGSTGELFF. The chain carries TRBV9 and TRBJ2-2; TRBD1 aligns across 8 bases. The CDR3 is 15 amino acids. Trimming at V came to 3 bases and at J to 4 bases, leaving 5 bases not matched to a gene. The germline V gene encodes CDR1 SGDLS and CDR2 YYNGEE.

This clonotype was detected many times. The chain recombines TRBV5-1 with TRBJ2-5, with D maybe TRBD1 (7 bases). The germline gives CDR1 SGHRS, CDR2 YFSETQ. The V end lost 3 bases, the J end lost 2 bases, and 17 bases lay between the germline ends. The CDR3 is made up of 16 amino acids. CDR3 protein: CASSSGAGTAQETQYF. The CDR3 nucleotides read TGCGCCAGCAGCTCGGGGGCCGGGACAGCTCAAGAGACCCAGTACTTC.

This clonotype has a single count. The V gene is TRBV25-1, the J gene TRBJ1-2; D is perhaps TRBD1 (5 bases). The V and J ends lost 5 bases and 7 bases respectively, with 20 bases between them. The CDR3 extends over 15 amino acids. From germline, CDR1 is MGHDK and CDR2 SYGVNS. The CDR3 DNA is TGTGCCAGCAGTTACCCTTCTCAGGGAGCTGGTGGCTACACCTTC. Its translation: CASSYPSQGAGGYTF.

This clonotype appeared a few times. The chain links TRBV6-1 to TRBJ2-7, with a possible D match to TRBD1 (6 bases). Trimming shortened V by 3 bases and J by 2 bases, and 11 bases separated the two germline ends. This CDR3 region has 14 residues. From germline, CDR1 is MNHNS and CDR2 SASEGT. The CDR3 reads CASSDQGGPYEQYF. CDR3 DNA sequence: TGTGCCAGCAGTGATCAAGGGGGACCCTACGAGCAGTACTTC.

The chain joins TRBV20-1 to TRBJ2-5, with TRBD2 identical over 9 bases. Germline assignment: CDR1 DFQATT and CDR2 SNEGSKA (reference sequence). The J segment lost 4 bases and the V segment lost 0 bases, leaving 9 bases of the junction unmatched. The CDR3 sequence is 16 residues long. CDR3 amino acids: CSARDGSGRSRETQYF. In DNA, the CDR3 is TGCAGTGCTAGAGATGGGAGCGGGAGGAGCAGAGAGACCCAGTACTTC.

This clonotype has at least ten counts. The rearrangement uses TRBV4-2 and TRBJ2-2; 8 nucleotides line up with TRBD2. The CDR3 runs to 15 residues. CDR1 and CDR2 (germline): LGHNA, YNFKEQ. Trimming cost V 4 bases and J 5 bases; bases outside gene matches: 6. The CDR3 spells CASSPREGGTGELFF. The CDR3 DNA follows: TGTGCCAGCAGCCCCCGGGAGGGTGGGACCGGGGAGCTGTTTTTT.

This clonotype appeared many times. This chain connects TRBV5-1 to TRBJ2-2; D uncertain. The V gene lost 2 bases and the J gene lost 0 bases, with 8 bases spanning the gap. Germline assignment: CDR1 SGHRS and CDR2 YFSETQ. The CDR3 runs 15 residues. The DNA for the CDR3 is TGCGCCAGCAGCTTTATCCTGGCGAACACCGGGGAGCTGTTTTTT. It yields the protein CASSFILANTGELFF.

This chain connects TRBV6-1 to TRBJ1-5; D gene ambiguous. The V gene lost 7 bases and the J gene lost 5 bases, with 12 bases spanning the gap. The CDR3 extends over 13 amino acids. The germline V gene has CDR1 MNHNS and CDR2 SASEGT. The CDR3 loop reads CASTRQFDQPQHF. DNA for the CDR3: TGTGCCAGCACGCGGCAGTTTGATCAGCCCCAGCATTTT.

This rearrangement joins TRBV6-2 or TRBV6-3 to TRBJ2-7; D is perhaps TRBD1 or TRBD2 (5 bases each). Trimming took 0 bases from V and 6 from J, leaving 9 bases between them. CDR3 length: 13 amino acids. Germline CDR1 MNHEY, CDR2 SVGEGT. CDR3 sequence: CASSYSAGAEQYF. In nucleotides, the CDR3 is TGTGCCAGCAGTTACTCCGCCGGGGCCGAGCAGTACTTC.

The genes are TRBV28 and TRBJ1-2; D call uncertain. The CDR3 runs to 13 residues. CDR1 MDHEN and CDR2 SYDVKM come from the germline V gene. Trimming took 8 bases from V and 3 from J, leaving 13 bases between them. DNA of the CDR3: TGTGCCAGCGGCGGAGGGAAGGACTATGGCTACACCTTC. Translated, it gives CASGGGKDYGYTF.

Ten or more counts support this clonotype. Being one base from a much bigger clone, this may be a read error. The CDR3 ends on some other residue instead of the conserved phenylalanine or tryptophan, so this is likely a read error. The rearrangement uses TRBV19 and TRBJ2-7; TRBD2 is a possible D gene (6 bases). V was clipped by 10 bases and J by 5 bases, with 21 bases between them. CDR1 is LNHDA and CDR2 is SQIVND in the germline V gene (reference sequence). The CDR3 totals 14 residues. CDR3 nucleotides: TGTGCCACCTCGGGACTGCCTCGGGGAAACGAGCAGTACCTC. Protein sequence: CATSGLPRGNEQYL.

The chain joins TRBV5-5 to TRBJ1-2; D remains ambiguous. CDR3 length: 14 residues. V lost 2 bases and J 8 bases, leaving 16 bases between the germline ends. Germline V CDR1 and CDR2: SGHKS, YYEKEE (reference sequence). The CDR3 region has the DNA TGTGCCAGCAGCTTAAATCGGGGTCCGGGGGGCTACACCTTC. Translation: CASSLNRGPGGYTF.

In its sample, this clonotype was seen many times. This chain connects TRBV7-2 to TRBJ1-5; 8 bases fit TRBD1. This CDR3 comprises 15 residues. Germline V gene lookup returns CDR1 SGHTA and CDR2 FQGNSA. With V trimmed by 3 bases and J by 6 bases, 7 bases remained unmatched. The CDR3 nucleotides read TGTGCCAGCAGCTTGCAGGGGGCGGGCAGTCAGCCCCAGCATTTT. Its translation: CASSLQGAGSQPQHF.

This clonotype was detected only a few times. This chain connects TRBV12-3 or TRBV12-4 to TRBJ2-5; weak D call: TRBD1 (7 bases). The CDR3 runs to 14 residues. V dropped 9 bases and J dropped 4 bases, with 18 bases sitting between them. The CDR3 loop reads CASKSGRGVETQYF. DNA for the CDR3: TGTGCCAGTAAAAGTGGCAGGGGGGTAGAGACCCAGTACTTC.

This clonotype was seen repeatedly, ten times or more. The chain employs TRBV6-1 and TRBJ2-7, with 7 positions matching TRBD2. Trimming removed 2 bases from V and 0 bases from J; junction bases left unmatched: 4. The germline gives CDR1 MNHNS, CDR2 SASEGT. The CDR3 sequence is 15 residues long. CDR3 sequence: CASSENRGDSYEQYF. CDR3 DNA: TGTGCCAGCAGTGAAAATCGGGGGGACTCCTACGAGCAGTACTTC.

This CDR3 is CTSSPSRLQGANTEAFF. The DNA for the CDR3 is TGCACCAGCAGCCCATCCCGGCTACAGGGAGCGAACACTGAAGCTTTCTTT. The chain uses TRBV1 and TRBJ1-1; the table's D call, TRBD1, has no DNA check behind it. TRBV1 is classified as a pseudogene. The CDR3 has 17 amino acids.

The sample holds many counts of this clonotype. The rearrangement links TRBV10-3 to TRBJ1-5, with D hard to call. With 4 bases removed from V and 5 bases from J, the gap between germline ends came to 9 bases. The germline V gene encodes CDR1 ENHRY and CDR2 SYGVKD. The CDR3 extends over 13 amino acids. The CDR3 DNA follows: TGTGCCATCAGTGGTGTCAGATATCAGCCCCAGCATTTT. Residues: CAISGVRYQPQHF.

The sample holds many counts of this clonotype. The V gene is TRBV20-1, the J gene TRBJ2-5; tentatively, D is TRBD1 (6 bases). V was pared by 3 bases and J by 1 base, with 9 bases between. The germline gives CDR1 DFQATT, CDR2 SNEGSKA (reference sequence). The CDR3 is 13 amino acids. The CDR3 nucleotides read TGCAGTGCTAGCAGGACAGCCCAAGAGACCCAGTACTTC. The encoded protein is CSASRTAQETQYF.

CDR3 sequence reads: CASSLMSGQNAYEQYF. As DNA, the CDR3 is TGTGCCAGCAGTTTAATGTCGGGACAAAACGCCTACGAGCAGTACTTC. The rearrangement joins TRBV28 to TRBJ2-7; possibly TRBD1 for D (6 bases). Trimming pared 2 bases from V and 2 bases from J, leaving 16 bases between. CDR3 size: 16 residues. Germline CDR1 is MDHEN and CDR2 is SYDVKM.

This clonotype was seen only a few times. A much more abundant neighbour one base away suggests this may be a read error. This sequence joins TRBV30 and TRBJ2-7; 10 bases agree with TRBD1. Germline trimming cut 2 bases from V and 2 bases from J; bases unmatched to any gene: 3. The CDR3 loop spans 14 amino acids. The germline CDR1 and CDR2 sequences are GTSNPN and SVGIG (reference sequence). The CDR3 protein is CAWSTGTGAYEQYF. The CDR3 DNA reads as TGTGCCTGGAGTACCGGGACAGGGGCCTACGAGCAGTACTTC.

In its sample, this clonotype was seen many times. The rearrangement joins TRBV30 to TRBJ1-5, with D unresolved. CDR1 GTSNPN and CDR2 SVGIG come from the germline V gene (reference sequence). The CDR3 loop spans 13 amino acids. Deletions cut 2 bases from V and 1 base from J, with 6 bases between. The DNA for the CDR3 is TGTGCCTGGAGTTCCAGAAGCAATCAGCCCCAGCATTTT. It translates to CAWSSRSNQPQHF. Complete variable domain (other parts from reference TRBV30 and TRBJ1-5): SQTIHQWPATLVQPVGSPLSLECTVEGTSNPNLYWYRQAAGRGLQLLFYSVGIGQISSEVPQNLSASRPQDRQFILSSKKLLLSDSGFYLCAWSSRSNQPQHFGDGTRLSIL.

The V gene is TRBV6-1, the J gene TRBJ1-6; D gene uncertain. V shed 6 bases and J shed 8 bases, with 11 bases lying between them. This CDR3 spans 13 amino acids. Germline CDR1 is MNHNS and CDR2 is SASEGT. This CDR3 reads CASSRYSDSPLHF. CDR3 sequence (DNA): TGTGCCAGCAGCCGATACTCTGATTCACCCCTCCACTTT.

In its sample, this clonotype was seen many times. The gene calls are TRBV7-9 and TRBJ2-2; 9 bases agree with TRBD2. This CDR3 comprises 16 residues. The V gene end was trimmed by 5 bases and the J gene end by 1 base; junction bases not matched to a gene: 5. Germline V gene sequence: CDR1 SEHNR, CDR2 FQNEAQ (reference sequence). CDR3 coding DNA: TGTGCCAGCAGCCCTAGACTAGCGGTGAACACCGGGGAGCTGTTTTTT. This sequence encodes CASSPRLAVNTGELFF.